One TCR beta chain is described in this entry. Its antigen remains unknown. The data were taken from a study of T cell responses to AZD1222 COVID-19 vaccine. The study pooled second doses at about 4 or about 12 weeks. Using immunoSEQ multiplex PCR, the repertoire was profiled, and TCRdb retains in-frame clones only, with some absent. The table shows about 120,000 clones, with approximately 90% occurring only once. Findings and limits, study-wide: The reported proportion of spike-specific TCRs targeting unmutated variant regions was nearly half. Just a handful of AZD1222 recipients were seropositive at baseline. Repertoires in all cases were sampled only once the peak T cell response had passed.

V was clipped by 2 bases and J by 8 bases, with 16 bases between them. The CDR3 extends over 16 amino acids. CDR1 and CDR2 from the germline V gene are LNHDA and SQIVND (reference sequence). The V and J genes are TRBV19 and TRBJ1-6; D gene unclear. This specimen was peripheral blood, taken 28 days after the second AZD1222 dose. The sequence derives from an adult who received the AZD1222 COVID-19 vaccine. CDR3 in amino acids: CASSITPRGTHSPLHF. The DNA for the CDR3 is TGTGCCAGTAGTATAACCCCTCGGGGAACGCATTCACCCCTCCACTTT.